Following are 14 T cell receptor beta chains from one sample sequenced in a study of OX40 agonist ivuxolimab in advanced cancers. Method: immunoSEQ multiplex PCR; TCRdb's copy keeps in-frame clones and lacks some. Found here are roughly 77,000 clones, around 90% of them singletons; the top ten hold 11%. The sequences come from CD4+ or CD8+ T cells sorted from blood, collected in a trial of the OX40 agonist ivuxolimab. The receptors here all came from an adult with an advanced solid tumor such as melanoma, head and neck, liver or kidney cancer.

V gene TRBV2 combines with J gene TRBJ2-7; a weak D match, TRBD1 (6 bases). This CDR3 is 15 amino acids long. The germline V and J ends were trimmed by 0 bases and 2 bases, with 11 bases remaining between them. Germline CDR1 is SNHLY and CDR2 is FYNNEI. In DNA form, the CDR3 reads TGTGCCAGCAGTGAAGCGGAAAACAGGGCCTACGAGCAGTACTTC. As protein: CASSEAENRAYEQYF.

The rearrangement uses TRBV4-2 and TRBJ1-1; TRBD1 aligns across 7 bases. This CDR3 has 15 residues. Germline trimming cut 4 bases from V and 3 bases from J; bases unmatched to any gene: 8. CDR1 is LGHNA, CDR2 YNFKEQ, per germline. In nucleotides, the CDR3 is TGTGCCAGCAGCCCGGCCGGACAGGAAGACACTGAAGCTTTCTTT. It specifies CASSPAGQEDTEAFF.

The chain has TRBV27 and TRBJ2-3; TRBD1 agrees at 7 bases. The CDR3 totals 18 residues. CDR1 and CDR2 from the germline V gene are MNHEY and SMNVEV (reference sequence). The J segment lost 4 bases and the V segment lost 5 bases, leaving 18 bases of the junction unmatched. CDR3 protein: CASSRHLGTDWRADTQYF. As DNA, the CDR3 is TGTGCCAGCAGTCGACACCTCGGGACAGACTGGCGCGCAGATACGCAGTATTTT.

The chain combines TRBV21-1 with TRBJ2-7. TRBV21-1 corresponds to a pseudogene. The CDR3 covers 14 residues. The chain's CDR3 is CASSPGYGAYEQYF. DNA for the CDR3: TGTGCCAGCTCACCCGGGTATGGGGCCTACGAGCAGTACTTC.

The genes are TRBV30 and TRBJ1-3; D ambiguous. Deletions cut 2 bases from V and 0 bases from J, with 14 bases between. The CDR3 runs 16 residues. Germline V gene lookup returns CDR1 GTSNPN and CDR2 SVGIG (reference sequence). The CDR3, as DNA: TGTGCCTGGAGTATAGACAACTTAAGCTCTGGAAACACCATATATTTT. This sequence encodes CAWSIDNLSSGNTIYF.

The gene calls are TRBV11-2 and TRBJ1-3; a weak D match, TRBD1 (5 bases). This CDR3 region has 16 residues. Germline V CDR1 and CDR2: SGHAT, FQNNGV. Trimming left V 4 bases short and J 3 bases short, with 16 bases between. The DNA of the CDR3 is TGTGCCAGCAGCTGGGCAACAGGCCCTATTGGAAACACCATATATTTT. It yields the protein CASSWATGPIGNTIYF.

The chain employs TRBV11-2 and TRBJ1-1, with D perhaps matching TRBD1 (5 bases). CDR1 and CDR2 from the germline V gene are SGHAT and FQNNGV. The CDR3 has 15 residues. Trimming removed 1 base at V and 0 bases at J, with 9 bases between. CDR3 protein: CASSLGGYVNTEAFF. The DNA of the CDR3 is TGTGCCAGCAGCTTAGGGGGGTACGTGAACACTGAAGCTTTCTTT.

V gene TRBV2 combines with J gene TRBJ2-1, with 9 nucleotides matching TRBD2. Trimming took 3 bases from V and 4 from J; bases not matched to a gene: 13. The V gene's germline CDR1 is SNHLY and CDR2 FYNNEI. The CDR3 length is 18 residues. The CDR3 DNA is TGTGCCAGCAGTGACCAACGTAGCGGGGGCCCCCTTTACAATGAGCAGTTCTTC. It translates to CASSDQRSGGPLYNEQFF.

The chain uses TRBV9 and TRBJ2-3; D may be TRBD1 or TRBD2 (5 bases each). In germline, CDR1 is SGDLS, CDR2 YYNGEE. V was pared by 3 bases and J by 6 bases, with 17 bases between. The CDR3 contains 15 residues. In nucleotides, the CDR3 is TGTGCCAGCAGCGCCTTGGGACCGCCTATGGATACGCAGTATTTT. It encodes CASSALGPPMDTQYF.

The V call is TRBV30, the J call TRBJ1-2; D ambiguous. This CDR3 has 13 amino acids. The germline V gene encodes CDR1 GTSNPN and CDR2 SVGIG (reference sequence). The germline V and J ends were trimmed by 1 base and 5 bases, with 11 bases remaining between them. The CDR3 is CAWSGASEYGYTF. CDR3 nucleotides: TGTGCCTGGAGTGGGGCCTCTGAGTATGGCTACACCTTC.

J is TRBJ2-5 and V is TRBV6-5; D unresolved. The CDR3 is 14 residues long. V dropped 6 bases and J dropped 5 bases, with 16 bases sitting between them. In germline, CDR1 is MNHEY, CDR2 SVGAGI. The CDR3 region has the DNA TGTGCCAGCAGCAACCTGAGTCCCCTGGAGACCCAGTACTTC. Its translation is CASSNLSPLETQYF.

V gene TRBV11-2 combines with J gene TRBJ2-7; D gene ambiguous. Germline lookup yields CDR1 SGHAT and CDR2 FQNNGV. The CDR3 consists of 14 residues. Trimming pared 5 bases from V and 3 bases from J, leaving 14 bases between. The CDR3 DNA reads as TGTGCCAGCAGCCCTTCCCGGTGGAACTACGAGCAGTACTTC. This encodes CASSPSRWNYEQYF.

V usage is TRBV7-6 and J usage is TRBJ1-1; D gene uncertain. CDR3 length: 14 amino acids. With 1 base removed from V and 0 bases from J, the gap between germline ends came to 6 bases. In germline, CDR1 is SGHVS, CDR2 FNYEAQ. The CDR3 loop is CASSLGTVNTEAFF. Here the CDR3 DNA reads TGTGCCAGCAGCTTAGGTACGGTGAACACTGAAGCTTTCTTT.

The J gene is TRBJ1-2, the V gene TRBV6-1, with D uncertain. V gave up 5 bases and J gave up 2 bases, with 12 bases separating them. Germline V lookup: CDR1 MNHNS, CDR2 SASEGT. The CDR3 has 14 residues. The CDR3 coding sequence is TGTGCCAGCAGTCCCCGACTGTCGAACTATGGCTACACCTTC. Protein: CASSPRLSNYGYTF.